This T cell receptor (beta chain) was retrieved from a study of human T cells and chemical hapten exposure. Overall study findings and caveats: There was alopecia in the donors, so their immune response may differ from that of healthy people.

For this clonotype: Its target is not known.

Germline V gene data show CDR1 as MDHEN and CDR2 as SYDVKM. CDR3 size: 16 residues. Losses at the gene ends were 3 bases for V and 1 base for J; bases not matched to a gene: 4. TCRdb re-called the RACE reads through MiXCR, storing one row per CDR3 protein. The sample includes about 53,000 distinct CDR3 sequences, over 9% of them seen just once. Time point specified: pre-sensitization, week 0. Sample treatment: therapeutic diphenylcyclopropenone sensitization with weekly scalp DPC. The rearrangement joins TRBV28 to TRBJ2-3, with 10 bases matching TRBD1. This TCR came from a man aged 35 to 55 with alopecia areata. Some clones in this sample may be carry-over from other donors' samples. This specimen was whole blood, taken in connection with sensitization to the hapten diphenylcyclopropenone (DPC). CDR3 in DNA: TGTGCCAGCAGTTTGGTCGGGACAGGGGGCACAGATACGCAGTATTTT. Protein product: CASSLVGTGGTDTQYF.